The sequence of this T cell receptor (beta chain) was determined in a study of cytomegalovirus exposure and HLA in healthy donors. This clone was detected only a few times. Antigen specificity is unknown. General study results and limits: In a later analysis, several top co-occurrence clusters appeared linked to parvovirus B19, influenza, CMV and Epstein-Barr virus.

60 Vbeta and 13 Jbeta primers were used in PCR. In the authors' methods: Roughly 12 million shared chains were among tens of millions of unique TCR beta chains counted in a later analysis. Assay used: immunoSEQ multiplex PCR; TCRdb lists only in-frame clones, some missing. That table gives V, J and clone size, and the DNA gave D and trimming. The sample consists of more than 150,000 clones, around 81% of them appearing once. There are 13 residues in the CDR3. V was cut by 8 bases and J by 7 bases, with 17 bases left in between. Germline V gene lookup returns CDR1 MNHEY and CDR2 SVGAGI. This TCR came from a woman aged 25 to 39 in good health and CMV-seronegative. The chain employs TRBV6-5 and TRBJ1-2, with D possibly matching TRBD1 (6 bases). Sequenced input: PBMCs. CDR3 residues: CASRPGGLVGYTF. Written as DNA, the CDR3 is TGTGCCAGCCGTCCCGGGGGGCTCGTTGGCTACACCTTC.